This entry features one T cell receptor beta chain sequence. Profiled with immunoSEQ multiplex PCR; TCRdb holds only in-frame clones, not every one. The sample comprises over 150,000 clones, 85% to 95% of which are singletons, and approximately 1.5% rests with the top ten. This entry belongs to a study of control samples from healthy donors and cancer patients. CDR3 length equals 16 residues. V trimming: 4 bases; J trimming: 5 bases; junction bases outside the gene matches: 7. The germline gives CDR1 KGHSH, CDR2 LQKENI. Sequencing input: blood. The chain carries TRBV18 and TRBJ1-6, with 8 bases that match TRBD1. This clonotype was sampled from a man in his late teens or twenties in good health. CDR3 DNA: TGTGCCAGCTCACAGCAGGGGGCGCGTGATAATTCACCCCTCCACTTT. Protein: CASSQQGARDNSPLHF.